This T cell receptor (beta chain) stems from a study of blood T cell repertoires in COVID-19. The protocol was immunoSEQ multiplex PCR, while the TCRdb copy is restricted to in-frame clones and leaves out a portion. There are about 74,000 clones in the sample; just over 85% occur only once, and roughly 1.9% lies in the top ten. This CDR3 has 14 amino acids. From germline, CDR1 is SNHLY and CDR2 FYNNEI. J lost 5 bases, V lost 4 bases, and 6 bases had no gene match. The genes are TRBV2 and TRBJ2-5; 8 bases match TRBD2. Source material: peripheral blood. This TCR derives from a woman of 80 years or more with active or convalescent COVID-19. The CDR3 region has the DNA TGTGCCAGCAGTGGGGCGGGGGGCGTGGAGACCCAGTACTTC. Its protein is CASSGAGGVETQYF.